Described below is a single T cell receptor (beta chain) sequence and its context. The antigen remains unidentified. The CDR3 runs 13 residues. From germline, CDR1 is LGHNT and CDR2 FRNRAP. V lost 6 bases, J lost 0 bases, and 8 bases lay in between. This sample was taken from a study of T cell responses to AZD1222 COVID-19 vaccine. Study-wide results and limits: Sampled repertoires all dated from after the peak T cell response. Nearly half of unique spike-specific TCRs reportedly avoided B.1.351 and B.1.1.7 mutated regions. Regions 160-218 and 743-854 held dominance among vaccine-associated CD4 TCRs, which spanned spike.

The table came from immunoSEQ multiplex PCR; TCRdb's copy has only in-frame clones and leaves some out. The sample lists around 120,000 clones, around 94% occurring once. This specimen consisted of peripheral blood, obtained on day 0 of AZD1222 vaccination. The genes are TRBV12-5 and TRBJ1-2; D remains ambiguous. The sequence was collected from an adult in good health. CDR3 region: CASGNIPNYGYTF. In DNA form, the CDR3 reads TGTGCTAGTGGGAACATTCCTAACTATGGCTACACCTTC.